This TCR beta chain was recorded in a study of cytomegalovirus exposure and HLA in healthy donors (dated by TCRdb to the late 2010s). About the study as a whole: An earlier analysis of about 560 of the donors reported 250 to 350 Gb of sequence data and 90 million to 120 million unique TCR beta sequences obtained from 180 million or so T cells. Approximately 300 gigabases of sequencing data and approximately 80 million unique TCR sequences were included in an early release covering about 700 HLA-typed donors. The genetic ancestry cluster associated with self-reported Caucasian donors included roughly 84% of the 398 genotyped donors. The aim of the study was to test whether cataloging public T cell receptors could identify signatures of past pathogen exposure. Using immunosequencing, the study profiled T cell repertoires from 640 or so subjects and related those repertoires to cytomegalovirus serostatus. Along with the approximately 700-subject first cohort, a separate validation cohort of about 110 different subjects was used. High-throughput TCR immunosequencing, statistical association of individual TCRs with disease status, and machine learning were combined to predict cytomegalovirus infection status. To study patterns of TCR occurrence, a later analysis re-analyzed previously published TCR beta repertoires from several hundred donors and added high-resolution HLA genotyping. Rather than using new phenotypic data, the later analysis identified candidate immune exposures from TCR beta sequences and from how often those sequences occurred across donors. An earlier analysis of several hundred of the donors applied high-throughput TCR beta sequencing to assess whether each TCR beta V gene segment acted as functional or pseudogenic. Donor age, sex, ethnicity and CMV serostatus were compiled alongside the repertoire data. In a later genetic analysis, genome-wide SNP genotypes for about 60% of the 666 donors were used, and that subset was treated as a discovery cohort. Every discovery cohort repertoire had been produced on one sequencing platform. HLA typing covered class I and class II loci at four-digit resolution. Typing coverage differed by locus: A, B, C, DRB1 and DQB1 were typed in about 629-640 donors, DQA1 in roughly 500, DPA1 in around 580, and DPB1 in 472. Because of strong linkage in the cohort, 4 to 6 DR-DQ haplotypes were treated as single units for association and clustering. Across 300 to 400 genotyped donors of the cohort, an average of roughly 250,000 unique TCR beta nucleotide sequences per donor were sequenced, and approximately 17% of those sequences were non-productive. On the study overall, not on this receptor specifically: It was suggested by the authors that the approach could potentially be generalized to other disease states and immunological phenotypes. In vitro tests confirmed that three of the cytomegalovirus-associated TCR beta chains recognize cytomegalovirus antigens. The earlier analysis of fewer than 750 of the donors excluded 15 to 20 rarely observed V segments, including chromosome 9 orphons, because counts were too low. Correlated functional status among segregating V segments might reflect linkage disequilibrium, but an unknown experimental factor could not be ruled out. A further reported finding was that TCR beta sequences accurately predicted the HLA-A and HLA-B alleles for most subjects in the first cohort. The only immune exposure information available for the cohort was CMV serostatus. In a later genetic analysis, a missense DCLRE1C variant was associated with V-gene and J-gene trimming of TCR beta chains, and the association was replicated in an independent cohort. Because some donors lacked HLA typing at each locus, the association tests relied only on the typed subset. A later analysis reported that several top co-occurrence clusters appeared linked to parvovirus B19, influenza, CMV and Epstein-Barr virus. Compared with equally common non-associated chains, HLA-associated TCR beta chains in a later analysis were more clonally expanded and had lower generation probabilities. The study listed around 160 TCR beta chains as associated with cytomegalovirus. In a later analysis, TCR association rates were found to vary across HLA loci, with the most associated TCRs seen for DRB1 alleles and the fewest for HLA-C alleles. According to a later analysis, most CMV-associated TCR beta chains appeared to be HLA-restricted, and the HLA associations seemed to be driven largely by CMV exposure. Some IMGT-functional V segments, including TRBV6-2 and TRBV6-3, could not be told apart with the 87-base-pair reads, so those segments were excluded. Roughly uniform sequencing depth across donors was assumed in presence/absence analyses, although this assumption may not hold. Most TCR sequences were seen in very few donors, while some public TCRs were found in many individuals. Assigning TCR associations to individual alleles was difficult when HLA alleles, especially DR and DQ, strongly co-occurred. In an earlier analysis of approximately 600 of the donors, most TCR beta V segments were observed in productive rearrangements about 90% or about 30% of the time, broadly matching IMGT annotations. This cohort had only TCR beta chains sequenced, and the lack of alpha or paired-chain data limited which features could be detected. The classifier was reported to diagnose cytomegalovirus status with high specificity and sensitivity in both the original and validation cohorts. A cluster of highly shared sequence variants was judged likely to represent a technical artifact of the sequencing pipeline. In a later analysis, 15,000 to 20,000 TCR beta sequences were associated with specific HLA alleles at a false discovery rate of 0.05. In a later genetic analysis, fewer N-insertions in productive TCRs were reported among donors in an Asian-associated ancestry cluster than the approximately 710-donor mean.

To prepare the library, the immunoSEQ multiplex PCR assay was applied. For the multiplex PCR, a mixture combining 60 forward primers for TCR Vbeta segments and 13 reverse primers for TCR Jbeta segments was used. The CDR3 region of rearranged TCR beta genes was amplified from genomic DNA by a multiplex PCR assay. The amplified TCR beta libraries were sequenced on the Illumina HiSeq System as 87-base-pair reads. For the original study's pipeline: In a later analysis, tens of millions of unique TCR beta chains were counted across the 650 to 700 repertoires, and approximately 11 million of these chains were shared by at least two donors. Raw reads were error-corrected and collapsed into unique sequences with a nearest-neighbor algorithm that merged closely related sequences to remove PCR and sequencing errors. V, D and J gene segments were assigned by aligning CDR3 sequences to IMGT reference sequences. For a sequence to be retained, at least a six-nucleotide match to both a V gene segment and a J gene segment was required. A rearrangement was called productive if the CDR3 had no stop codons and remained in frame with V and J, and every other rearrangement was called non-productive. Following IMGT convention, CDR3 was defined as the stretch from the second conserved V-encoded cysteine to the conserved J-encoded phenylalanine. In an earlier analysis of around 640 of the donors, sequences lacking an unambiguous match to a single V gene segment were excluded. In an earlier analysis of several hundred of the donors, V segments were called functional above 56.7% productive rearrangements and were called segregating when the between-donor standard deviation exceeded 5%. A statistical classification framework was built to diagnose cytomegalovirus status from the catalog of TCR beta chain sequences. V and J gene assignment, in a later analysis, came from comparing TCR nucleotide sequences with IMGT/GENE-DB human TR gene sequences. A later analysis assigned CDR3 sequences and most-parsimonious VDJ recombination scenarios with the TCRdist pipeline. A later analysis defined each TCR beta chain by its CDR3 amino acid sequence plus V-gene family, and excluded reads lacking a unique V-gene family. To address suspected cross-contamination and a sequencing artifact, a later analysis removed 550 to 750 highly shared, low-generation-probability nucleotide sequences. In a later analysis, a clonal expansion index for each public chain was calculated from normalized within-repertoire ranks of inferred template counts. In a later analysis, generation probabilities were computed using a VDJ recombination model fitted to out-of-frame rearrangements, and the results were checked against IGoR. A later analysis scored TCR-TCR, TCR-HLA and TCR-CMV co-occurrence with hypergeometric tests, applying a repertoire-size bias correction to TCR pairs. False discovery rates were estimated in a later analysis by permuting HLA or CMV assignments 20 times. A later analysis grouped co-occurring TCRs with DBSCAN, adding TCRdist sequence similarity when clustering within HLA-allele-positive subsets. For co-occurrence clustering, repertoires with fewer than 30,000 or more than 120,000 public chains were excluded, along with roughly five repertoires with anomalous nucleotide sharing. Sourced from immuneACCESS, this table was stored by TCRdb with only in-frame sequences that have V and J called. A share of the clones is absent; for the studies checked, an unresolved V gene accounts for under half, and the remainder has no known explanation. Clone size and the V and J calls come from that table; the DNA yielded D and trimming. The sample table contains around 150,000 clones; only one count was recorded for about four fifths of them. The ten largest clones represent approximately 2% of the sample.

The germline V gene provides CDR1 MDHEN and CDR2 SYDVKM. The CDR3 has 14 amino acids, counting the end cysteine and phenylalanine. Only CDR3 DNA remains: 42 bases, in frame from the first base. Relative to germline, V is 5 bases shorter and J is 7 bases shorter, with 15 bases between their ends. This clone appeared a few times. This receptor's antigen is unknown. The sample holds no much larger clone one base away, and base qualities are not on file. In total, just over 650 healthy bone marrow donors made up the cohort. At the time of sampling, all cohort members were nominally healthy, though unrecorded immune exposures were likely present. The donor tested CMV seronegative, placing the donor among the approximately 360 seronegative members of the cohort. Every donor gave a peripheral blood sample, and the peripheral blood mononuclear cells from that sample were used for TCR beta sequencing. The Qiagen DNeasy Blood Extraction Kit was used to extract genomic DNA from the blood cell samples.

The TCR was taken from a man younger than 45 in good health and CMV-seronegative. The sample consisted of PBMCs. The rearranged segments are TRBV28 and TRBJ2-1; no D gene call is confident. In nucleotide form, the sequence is TGTGCCAGCAGTGAACCTATAGCTTCTAATGAGCAGTTCTTC. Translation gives CASSEPIASNEQFF.